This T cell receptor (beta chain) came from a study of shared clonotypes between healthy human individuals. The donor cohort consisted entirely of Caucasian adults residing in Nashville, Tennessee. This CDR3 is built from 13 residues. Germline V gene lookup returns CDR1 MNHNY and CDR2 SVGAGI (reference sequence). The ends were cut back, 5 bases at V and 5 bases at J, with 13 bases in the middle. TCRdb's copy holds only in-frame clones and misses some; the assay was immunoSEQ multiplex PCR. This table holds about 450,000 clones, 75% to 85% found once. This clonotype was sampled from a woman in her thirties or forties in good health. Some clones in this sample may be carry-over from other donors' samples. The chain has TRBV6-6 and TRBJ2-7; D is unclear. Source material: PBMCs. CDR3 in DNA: TGTGCCAGCAGTCCCCGCCAGGCCGACGAGCAGTACTTC. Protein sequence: CASSPRQADEQYF.